These 7 T cell receptor beta chains were sequenced from one sample in a study of blood T cell repertoires in COVID-19. TCRdb's table, derived via immunoSEQ multiplex PCR, lists solely in-frame clones and lacks some. Of some 350,000 clones detected, roughly 87% appear once; the ten largest clones hold about 2.7%. Sequencing input: PBMCs or T cells enriched from blood (not recorded which). Receptor source: a woman aged 25 to 45 who had recovered from COVID-19.

The chain has TRBV5-4 and TRBJ2-5, with D possibly TRBD2 on 5 matching bases. From germline, CDR1 is SGHNT and CDR2 YYREEE (reference sequence). This CDR3 region has 13 residues. V was clipped by 4 bases and J by 5 bases, with 12 bases between them. CDR3 sequence (DNA): TGTGCCAGCAGCGTTGGGAGCCCGGAGACCCAGTACTTC. Translation: CASSVGSPETQYF.

The chain couples TRBV2 to TRBJ2-7, with TRBD1 as a possible D gene (6 bases). V gave up 7 bases and J gave up 4 bases, with 11 bases separating them. The CDR3 spans 12 residues. Germline CDR1 is SNHLY and CDR2 is FYNNEI. The chain's CDR3 is CASNPRGYEQYF. The DNA for the CDR3 is TGTGCCAGCAACCCCAGGGGATACGAGCAGTACTTC. Together with reference TRBV2 and TRBJ2-7, the CDR3 gives the full variable domain: EPEVTQTPSHQVTQMGQEVILRCVPISNHLYFYWYRQILGQKVEFLVSFYNNEISEKSEIFDDQFSVERPDGSNFTLKIRSTKLEDSAMYFCASNPRGYEQYFGPGTRLTVT.

The rearrangement joins TRBV9 to TRBJ2-2; D uncertain. CDR3 length equals 17 residues. The germline V gene has CDR1 SGDLS and CDR2 YYNGEE. Trimming shortened V by 4 bases and J by 4 bases, and 20 bases separated the two germline ends. The CDR3 is CASSPQFEMSGTGELFF. In nucleotides, the CDR3 is TGTGCCAGCAGCCCTCAATTTGAGATGAGTGGCACCGGGGAGCTGTTTTTT.

The chain is built from TRBV2 and TRBJ1-5; the D is unclear. Germline V CDR1 and CDR2: SNHLY, FYNNEI. The V and J ends lost 4 bases and 4 bases respectively, with 8 bases between them. This CDR3 comprises 13 residues. CDR3 nucleotide sequence: TGTGCCAGCAGTGGCGACTTTAATCAGCCCCAGCATTTT. Protein sequence: CASSGDFNQPQHF.

The CDR3 nucleotides read TGTGCCACCAGTGATCCGACGGGAGGGGCCGGGGAGCTGTTTTTT. It is translated as CATSDPTGGAGELFF. This chain connects TRBV24-1 to TRBJ2-2; the match to TRBD2 covers 8 bases. CDR1 is KGHDR and CDR2 is SFDVKD in the germline V gene. V was clipped by 3 bases and J by 6 bases; unmatched bases: 5. The CDR3 loop spans 15 amino acids.

This clone came up a few times. The V gene is TRBV19, the J gene TRBJ1-5; D remains unclear. The CDR3 has 19 residues. In germline, CDR1 is LNHDA, CDR2 SQIVND (reference sequence). Trimming removed 7 bases from V and 6 bases from J, with 31 bases in between. The CDR3 here is CASNPIYGVDQFVFQPQHF. The CDR3 DNA sequence: TGTGCCAGTAACCCTATTTACGGGGTCGACCAGTTCGTTTTTCAGCCCCAGCATTTT.

The rearrangement joins TRBV28 to TRBJ1-2; TRBD1 matches at 8 bases. The CDR3 loop spans 13 amino acids. Germline V gene data show CDR1 as MDHEN and CDR2 as SYDVKM. Trimming took 6 bases from V and 6 from J; bases not matched to a gene: 6. CDR3 sequence (DNA): TGTGCCAGCAGCCGTACGGACAGGGATGGCTACACCTTC. It codes for CASSRTDRDGYTF.